A selection of T cell receptor beta chains follows, all from one sample in a study of T cell responses to AZD1222 COVID-19 vaccine. Profiled with immunoSEQ multiplex PCR; TCRdb holds only in-frame clones, not every one. The data show about 120,000 clones, with about 88% seen just once and around 1.6% held by the top ten. The sample here was peripheral blood, taken on day 0 of AZD1222 vaccination. These receptors were taken from an adult in good health. Each CDR3 is given with its conserved first and last residue. The D gene is left open where the match is weak. The size entry is marked missing in some rows and otherwise reads once, few, many or a size class.

j_call clone_size v_call d_call cdr3_nt cdr3_aa
TRBJ1-5 few TRBV11-2 - TGTGCCAGCAGCTTAGGAGCCATGGGAAATCAGCCCCAGCATTTT CASSLGAMGNQPQHF
TRBJ1-4 - TRBV14 - TGTGCCAGCAGCCAAGTGCTTCCTCGGGGTGAAAAACTGTTTTTT CASSQVLPRGEKLFF
TRBJ2-7 - TRBV10-1 - TGCGCCAGCAGTGAGGGAGCCTACGAGCAGTACTTC CASSEGAYEQYF
TRBJ2-7 - TRBV18 - TGTGCCAGCTCACAGGGAGACAGACTCGAGCAGTACTTC CASSQGDRLEQYF
TRBJ2-2 - TRBV5-1 TRBD2 TGCGCCAGCAGCTTGGCGGGGACTAACCGGCCTGACACCGGGGAGCTGTTTTTT CASSLAGTNRPDTGELFF
TRBJ1-1 once TRBV11-3 TRBD1 TGTGCCAGCAGCTCAGGGGGGCTCACTGAAGCTTTCTTT CASSSGGLTEAFF
TRBJ1-3 once TRBV10-1 TRBD1 TGCGCCAGCAGTACCGGACAGGGTTCTACTGGAAACACCATATATTTT CASSTGQGSTGNTIYF
TRBJ1-2 - TRBV5-1 - TGCGCCAGCAGCTTGGAAGGCCGAGGCTCCCATGGCTACACCTTC CASSLEGRGSHGYTF
TRBJ2-1 - TRBV10-1 TRBD2 TGCGCCAGCAGCCTAGCGGGCTCCTACAATGAGCAGTTCTTC CASSLAGSYNEQFF
TRBJ2-3 once TRBV10-1 TRBD2 TGCGCCACCGGACTAGCCTCCGATACGCAGTATTTT CATGLASDTQYF
TRBJ1-6 - TRBV5-6 TRBD1 TGTGCCAGCAGCTTGCCCGGGACAGGGTACTCACCCCTCCACTTT CASSLPGTGYSPLHF
TRBJ2-1 - TRBV27 - TGTGCCAGCAGTAAACTGGGGGGGCCCAGCGGCAATGAGCAGTTCTTC CASSKLGGPSGNEQFF
TRBJ2-1 - TRBV3-1/TRBV3-2 - TGTGCCAGCAGCCGCAGCAGGAATGAGCAGTTCTTC CASSRSRNEQFF
TRBJ1-2 - TRBV12-5 TRBD1 TGTGCTAGTGGTCCATTCGGACAGGGGGGTGGCTACACCTTC CASGPFGQGGGYTF
TRBJ1-4 few TRBV5-5 - TGTGCCAGCAGCTTCCGGTCCCCGACGCCTGAACTGTTTTTT CASSFRSPTPELFF
TRBJ2-1 - TRBV11-2 - TGTGCCAGCAGCTTAGGGGACCTCGAGCAGTTCTTC CASSLGDLEQFF
TRBJ1-6 - TRBV19 TRBD1 TGTGCCAGTAGTACCCTTGACAGGGCTGGAAATTCACCCCTCCACTTT CASSTLDRAGNSPLHF
TRBJ2-5 - TRBV19 - TGTGCCAGTAGTATCGGCAGGGGGACTCAAGAGACCCAGTACTTC CASSIGRGTQETQYF
TRBJ1-5 - TRBV6-5 - TGTGCCAGCAGTTCTGGGGTTGGCAATCAGCCCCAGCATTTT CASSSGVGNQPQHF
TRBJ1-5 - TRBV18 TRBD1 TGTGCCAGCTCACCAACCGCCGGGACAGATAGCAATCAGCCCCAGCATTTT CASSPTAGTDSNQPQHF
TRBJ1-5 - TRBV6-5 - TGTGCCAGCAGGCCTACATTGACATCCCATGCACCCCAGCATTTT CASRPTLTSHAPQHF
TRBJ2-1 - TRBV29-1 - TGCAGCGTTGGGGTCCCCCGTCTGAGGGAGCAGTTCTTC CSVGVPRLREQFF
TRBJ2-3 - TRBV30 TRBD2 TGTGCCTGGAGTCAACCGGGACTAGCGGCTAGCACAGATACGCAGTATTTT CAWSQPGLAASTDTQYF
TRBJ1-2 - TRBV15 TRBD1 TGTGCCACCAGCAGAGGGCAGGGGGTTGGTTATGGCTACACCTTC CATSRGQGVGYGYTF
TRBJ2-1 - TRBV7-8 TRBD2 TGTGCCAGCAGCTGGCCGTTGCGGGAGAATGAGCAGTTCTTC CASSWPLRENEQFF
TRBJ1-5 - TRBV20-1 - TGCAGTGCTAGTACCAGCAATCAGCCCCAGCATTTT CSASTSNQPQHF
TRBJ2-3 - TRBV27 - TGTGCCAGCAGTTTTTTGGGTAGTCCAGATACGCAGTATTTT CASSFLGSPDTQYF
TRBJ2-5 once TRBV11-3 TRBD2 TGTGCCAGCAGCTTAATCAGCGGGGGCCCCGAGACCCAGTACTTC CASSLISGGPETQYF
TRBJ1-1 - TRBV6-5 - TGTGCCAGCAGCCCGCATTTGAACACTGAAGCTTTCTTT CASSPHLNTEAFF
TRBJ1-1 few TRBV5-5 - TGTGCCAGCAGGTTGACAGCTGAAGCTTTCTTT CASRLTAEAFF
TRBJ2-6 - TRBV5-1 - TGCGCCAGCAGCCCGGGTCTTCTCTCTGGGGCCAACGTCCTGACTTTC CASSPGLLSGANVLTF
TRBJ2-3 - TRBV30 - TGTGCCTGGAGTGTACCGAGCGGGCGGGCGGATACGCAGTATTTT CAWSVPSGRADTQYF
TRBJ1-2 once TRBV11-2 - TGTGCCAGCAGCTCCTCTAAGGGCCGGATTTATGGCTACACCTTC CASSSSKGRIYGYTF
TRBJ1-1 - TRBV2 - TGTGCCACCTGCCCGGTGGGGGACACTGAAGCTTTCTTT CATCPVGDTEAFF
TRBJ2-3 - TRBV29-1 TRBD2 TGCAGCGCCAACGGGGACGCGGGGGTTCTGAGCACGCAGTATTTT CSANGDAGVLSTQYF
TRBJ1-3 - TRBV15 - TGTGCCACCAGCCTCAATTCTGGAAACACCATATATTTT CATSLNSGNTIYF
TRBJ2-7 - TRBV5-5 - TGTGCCAGCAGCTTGGGTGTGGGATCCTACGAGCAGTACTTC CASSLGVGSYEQYF
TRBJ1-1 - TRBV27 - TGTGCCAGCAGTCCCCGGACAGATAACACTGAAGCTTTCTTT CASSPRTDNTEAFF
TRBJ2-7 few TRBV2 - TGTGCCAGCAAAGTCGCGACAGGAACCTACGAGCAGTACTTC CASKVATGTYEQYF
TRBJ2-1 - TRBV2 - TGTGCCAGCCAGCCTACCGCCTTTGATGAGCAGTTCTTC CASQPTAFDEQFF
TRBJ2-1 few TRBV24-1 TRBD2 TGTGCCACCAGTGAGCCTAGCGGGAGGTTTACGCAGTTCTTC CATSEPSGRFTQFF
TRBJ2-2 - TRBV19 - TGTGCCAGTAGGGACGTTAACACCGGGGAGCTGTTTTTT CASRDVNTGELFF
TRBJ1-2 - TRBV7-9 TRBD1 TGTGCCAGCAGCCCTACAGGGGGTCTGGCTAGTGGCTACACCTTC CASSPTGGLASGYTF
TRBJ2-1 - TRBV18 TRBD2 TGTGCCAGCTCACCAAACTACCGGGACACTCTTTTCGGGAGGGATTACAATGAGCAGTTCTTC CASSPNYRDTLFGRDYNEQFF
TRBJ1-6 - TRBV9 - TGTGCCAGCAGCCCGCGACAGGAACCTTCACCCCTCCACTTT CASSPRQEPSPLHF
TRBJ2-7 - TRBV5-6 TRBD2 TGTGCCAGCAGCCGCCAGACTAGCGACGTGAGTGAGCAGTACTTC CASSRQTSDVSEQYF
TRBJ1-2 - TRBV10-3 - TGTGCCATCCAACTATCCGGGGGGCGGGATGGCTACACCTTC CAIQLSGGRDGYTF